The 21 T cell receptor beta chains below all came from one sample that was sequenced in a study of T cell responses to AZD1222 COVID-19 vaccine. Only in-frame clones appear in the TCRdb table, and some are missing; sequencing was by immunoSEQ multiplex PCR. The table shows some 110,000 clones, with more than 70% occurring only once. The starting material was peripheral blood, obtained 28 days after the second AZD1222 dose. The receptors shown here come from an adult who received the AZD1222 COVID-19 vaccine.

The V and J genes are TRBV5-1 and TRBJ2-1; 13 bases align to TRBD2. V trimming: 3 bases; J trimming: 8 bases; junction bases outside the gene matches: 5. Germline V gene sequence: CDR1 SGHRS, CDR2 YFSETQ. This CDR3 is 15 amino acids long. The CDR3 spells CASSWGLAGPHEQFF. The CDR3, as DNA: TGCGCCAGCAGCTGGGGACTAGCGGGGCCACATGAGCAGTTCTTC.

The chain combines TRBV7-2 with TRBJ2-3, with D tentatively TRBD2 (6 bases). This CDR3 has 17 residues. The V gene lost 3 bases and the J gene lost 3 bases, with 19 bases spanning the gap. Germline CDR1 reads SGHTA; CDR2 reads FQGNSA. The CDR3 sequence is CASSFRYGTSSTDTQYF. CDR3 bases: TGTGCCAGCAGCTTCCGGTACGGGACTTCGTCAACAGATACGCAGTATTTT.

This chain uses TRBV15 with TRBJ2-5; D might be TRBD2 (6 bases). There are 15 residues in the CDR3. In germline, CDR1 is LNHNV, CDR2 YYDKDF (reference sequence). The V gene lost 1 base and the J gene lost 4 bases, with 13 bases spanning the gap. The chain's CDR3 is CATSRAGEARETQYF. The CDR3 region has the DNA TGTGCCACCAGCAGAGCTGGGGAGGCGCGAGAGACCCAGTACTTC.

The genes are TRBV27 and TRBJ2-2; TRBD2 agrees at 9 bases. V was pared by 6 bases and J by 4 bases, with 6 bases of the junction left unmatched. This CDR3 has 15 amino acids. Germline V gene sequence: CDR1 MNHEY, CDR2 SMNVEV (reference sequence). The CDR3 region is CASRNSGSGTGELFF. CDR3 in DNA: TGTGCCAGCAGAAATAGCGGGAGTGGCACCGGGGAGCTGTTTTTT.

The chain recombines TRBV24-1 with TRBJ1-5, with 7 bases matching TRBD1. V shed 4 bases and J 0 bases; nucleotides not matched to a gene: 5. The CDR3 spans 16 residues. Germline V gives CDR1 KGHDR, CDR2 SFDVKD. CDR3 nucleotide sequence: TGTGCCACCAGTGACTCGGGACAGTATAGCAATCAGCCCCAGCATTTT. It yields the protein CATSDSGQYSNQPQHF.

This chain joins TRBV6-1 and TRBJ1-6; D remains ambiguous. CDR3 length: 16 amino acids. Looked up from germline, CDR1 is MNHNS and CDR2 is SASEGT. The V gene lost 0 bases and the J gene lost 8 bases, with 14 bases spanning the gap. CDR3 bases: TGTGCCAGCAGTGAAGCGCTAGGGCAGGAGTATTCACCCCTCCACTTT. This codes for CASSEALGQEYSPLHF.

The CDR3 protein is CASSIVWGSGRPYEQYF. The CDR3 DNA follows: TGTGCCAGTAGTATAGTTTGGGGTAGCGGGAGGCCCTACGAGCAGTACTTC. The V gene is TRBV19, the J gene TRBJ2-7, with 10 bases aligning to TRBD2. V dropped 1 base and J dropped 2; count of bases not matched to a gene: 8. CDR1 is LNHDA and CDR2 is SQIVND in the germline V gene (reference sequence). The CDR3 has 17 amino acids.

The chain carries TRBV12-3 or TRBV12-4 and TRBJ1-4; D gene ambiguous. V was shortened by 5 bases and J by 8 bases, with 9 bases between the two germline ends. The CDR3 contains 12 residues. CDR3 sequence (DNA): TGTGCCAGCAGTCGTTTACAGGAAAAACTGTTTTTT. Its translation is CASSRLQEKLFF.

The V and J genes are TRBV5-1 and TRBJ2-1; a weak D match, TRBD2 (5 bases). The germline CDR1 and CDR2 sequences are SGHRS and YFSETQ. There are 12 residues in the CDR3. V was pared by 2 bases and J by 6 bases, with 6 bases between. CDR3 coding DNA: TGCGCCAGCAGCTTAAGCGGCAATGAGCAGTTCTTC. Residues: CASSLSGNEQFF.

The gene calls are TRBV2 and TRBJ2-2; perhaps D is TRBD1 or TRBD2 (5 bases each). The CDR3 runs to 14 residues. In germline, CDR1 is SNHLY, CDR2 FYNNEI. The V and J ends lost 3 bases and 5 bases respectively, with 10 bases between them. The CDR3 nucleotides are TGTGCCAGCAGTGAGGGGACGGATACCGGGGAGCTGTTTTTT. This sequence encodes CASSEGTDTGELFF.

The chain combines TRBV4-1 with TRBJ1-2, with D perhaps matching TRBD1 (6 bases). Trimming shortened V by 2 bases and J by 4 bases, and 14 bases separated the two germline ends. This CDR3 region has 15 residues. Germline-derived CDR1 and CDR2 are MGHRA and YSYEKL. The DNA for the CDR3 is TGCGCCAGCAGCCAACTTTACAGGGTCCGCTATGGCTACACCTTC. Its protein product is CASSQLYRVRYGYTF.

The chain couples TRBV10-2 to TRBJ2-7; D ambiguous. CDR1 and CDR2 from the germline V gene are WSHSY and SAAADI. The CDR3 loop spans 11 amino acids. V shed 8 bases and J shed 2 bases, with 7 bases lying between them. CDR3 nucleotide sequence: TGCGCCAGCGGCGAAACCTACGAGCAGTACTTC. Translating it yields CASGETYEQYF.

This clone was observed once. This chain uses TRBV5-1 with TRBJ2-6; no reliable D call. The CDR3 has 15 amino acids. V dropped 4 bases and J dropped 2 bases, with 10 bases sitting between them. Germline V gene lookup returns CDR1 SGHRS and CDR2 YFSETQ. The CDR3, as DNA: TGCGCCAGCAGCATAGTCCGGACTGGGGCCAACGTCCTGACTTTC. Its protein product is CASSIVRTGANVLTF.

The chain couples TRBV9 to TRBJ2-5, with 10 bases aligning to TRBD2. The CDR3 loop spans 15 amino acids. Germline trimming cut 4 bases from V and 4 bases from J; bases unmatched to any gene: 7. Looked up from germline, CDR1 is SGDLS and CDR2 is YYNGEE. The CDR3 bases are TGTGCCAGCAGCCATGAGCGGGAGGGACGAGAGACCCAGTACTTC. This gives the protein CASSHEREGRETQYF.

DNA of the CDR3: TGTGCCAGCAGTCTTTCTGAAGCTTTCTTT. As protein: CASSLSEAFF. The rearrangement joins TRBV2 to TRBJ1-1; no clear D. Germline CDR1 and CDR2: SNHLY and FYNNEI. This CDR3 comprises 10 residues. V lost 5 bases, J lost 6 bases, and 4 bases lay in between.

The chain employs TRBV7-7 and TRBJ2-6; 8 nucleotides agree with TRBD1. This CDR3 contains 15 residues. The J segment lost 2 bases and the V segment lost 5 bases, leaving 2 bases of the junction unmatched. CDR1 SSHAT and CDR2 FNYEAQ come from the germline V gene (reference sequence). The CDR3 region is CASSTDRAGANVLTF. The DNA for the CDR3 is TGTGCCAGCAGCACGGACAGGGCTGGGGCCAACGTCCTGACTTTC. The full variable domain, completed using reference TRBV7-7 and TRBJ2-6, is GAGVSQSPRYKVTKRGQDVTLRCDPISSHATLYWYQQALGQGPEFLTYFNYEAQPDKSGLPSDRFSAERPEGSISTLTIQRTEQRDSAMYRCASSTDRAGANVLTFGAGSRLTVL.

There are a few counts of this clone. This chain connects TRBV19 to TRBJ1-5, with no clear D. Germline V lookup: CDR1 LNHDA, CDR2 SQIVND (reference sequence). The V gene lost 5 bases and the J gene lost 0 bases, with 11 bases spanning the gap. The CDR3 loop spans 15 amino acids. CDR3 bases: TGTGCCAGTAGTTTGGGAGAATATAGCAATCAGCCCCAGCATTTT. Protein: CASSLGEYSNQPQHF.

About this clone itself: This CDR3 is also generated by other DNA sequences in the sample. The genes are TRBV29-1 and TRBJ2-7; D possibly uses TRBD1 or TRBD2 (5 bases each). The CDR3 is 12 residues long. The germline V gene has CDR1 SQVTM and CDR2 ANQGSEA. The V end lost 5 bases, the J end lost 2 bases, and 10 bases lay between the germline ends. This chain's CDR3 is CSVTQEAYEQYF. CDR3 in DNA: TGCAGCGTTACACAGGAGGCCTACGAGCAGTACTTC.

The rearrangement uses TRBV4-3 and TRBJ1-6; 12 bases agree with TRBD1. This CDR3 contains 18 residues. J lost 9 bases, V lost 2 bases, and 11 bases had no gene match. Per the germline V gene, CDR1 is LGHNA and CDR2 is YSLEER. CDR3 nucleotide sequence: TGCGCCAGCAGCCAAACGGCCGGGACAGGGGGCGTCGGTTCACCCCTCCACTTT. Translation: CASSQTAGTGGVGSPLHF.

The chain links TRBV3-1 (or the pseudogene TRBV3-2) to TRBJ1-3; 9 bases fit TRBD1. CDR1 and CDR2 from the germline V gene are LGHDT and YNNKEL (reference sequence). This CDR3 spans 16 amino acids. Trimming took 3 bases from V and 1 from J; bases not matched to a gene: 4. In DNA, the CDR3 is TGTGCCAGCAGCCAGAGGACAGGGGAGTCTGGAAACACCATATATTTT. Its protein is CASSQRTGESGNTIYF.

The rearrangement links TRBV9 to TRBJ2-1, with D possibly matching TRBD2 (5 bases). The V gene lost 7 bases and the J gene lost 7 bases, with 12 bases spanning the gap. CDR3 length: 12 residues. Germline V CDR1 and CDR2: SGDLS, YYNGEE. The CDR3 coding sequence is TGTGCCAGCGCGGGCAGGAGAAATGAGCAGTTCTTC. It yields the protein CASAGRRNEQFF.